These 9 T cell receptor beta chains were sequenced from one sample in a study of CD8+CD57+ T cells in acquired aplastic anemia. CD8+CD57+ cell expansion, shown by flow cytometry, had occurred in the patients selected for sequencing. The study profiled TCR beta VDJ and CDR3 using genomic DNA as template. TCRdb reanalysed the reads using MiXCR and keeps one entry per CDR3 protein. The sample lists under 500,000 distinct CDR3 sequences, approximately 32% seen once, with roughly 0.8% in the top ten. The sample taken for sequencing was sorted CD4+, CD8+, or CD8+CD57+ T cells (not recorded which) from PBMCs. The receptors stem from a human donor with aplastic anemia.

In this sample, this clonotype turned up many times. For the CDR3, the DNA is TGCAGCGTGGGGCCAGCGGGAGACACAGATACGCAGTATTTT. Translation gives CSVGPAGDTDTQYF. V usage is TRBV29-1 and J usage is TRBJ2-3; 8 nucleotides line up with TRBD2. J was trimmed by 2 bases and V by 6 bases; bases with no gene match: 7. This CDR3 has 14 amino acids. Germline CDR1 reads SQVTM; CDR2 reads ANQGSEA.

The table lists this clonotype with many counts. The V and J genes are TRBV20-1 and TRBJ2-7, with no clear D. The germline V gene encodes CDR1 DFQATT and CDR2 SNEGSKA (reference sequence). CDR3 length equals 15 residues. V was pared by 3 bases and J by 2 bases, with 17 bases between. The CDR3 loop is CSASIPRASTYEQYF. In DNA form, the CDR3 reads TGCAGTGCTAGTATTCCCCGGGCCTCAACCTACGAGCAGTACTTC.

On this clonotype itself: Mismatch with germline at one junction end may stem from a read error. The rearrangement joins TRBV15 to TRBJ2-1; D tentatively reads TRBD1 or TRBD2 (5 bases each). This CDR3 has 13 amino acids. Germline lookup yields CDR1 LNHNV and CDR2 YYDKDF (reference sequence). The CDR3 DNA sequence: TGTGCCACCAGCCCGGGACGGTACAAGGAGCAGTTCTTC. It translates to CATSPGRYKEQFF. Variable domain in full (rest from reference TRBV15 and TRBJ2-1): DAMVIQNPRYQVTQFGKPVTLSCSQTLNHNVMYWYQQKSSQAPKLLFHYYDKDFNNEADTPDNFQSRRPNTSFCFLDIRSPGLGDTAMYLCATSPGRYKEQFFGPGTRLTVL.

This clonotype was observed many times. The chain is built from TRBV9 and TRBJ1-1, with D tentatively TRBD1 (6 bases). The CDR3 sequence is 15 residues long. The germline V and J ends were trimmed by 4 bases and 7 bases, with 20 bases remaining between them. Germline CDR1 SGDLS, CDR2 YYNGEE. The CDR3 is CASSPGTLGKNEAFF. In nucleotides, the CDR3 is TGTGCCAGCAGCCCCGGGACACTAGGTAAGAATGAAGCTTTCTTT.

This chain connects TRBV10-3 to TRBJ2-6; TRBD1 aligns across 7 bases. Germline V gives CDR1 ENHRY, CDR2 SYGVKD. V lost 5 bases, J lost 2 bases, and 3 bases stayed unmatched. The CDR3 sequence is 15 residues long. The CDR3 region is CAISRGTAGANVLTF. The CDR3 region has the DNA TGTGCCATCAGTCGAGGGACAGCTGGGGCCAACGTCCTGACTTTC.

In its sample, this clonotype was seen many times. The rearrangement links TRBV2 to TRBJ2-2; 10 bases line up with TRBD2. The CDR3 has 15 amino acids. The germline V gene has CDR1 SNHLY and CDR2 FYNNEI. Trimming at V came to 3 bases and at J to 5 bases, leaving 3 bases not matched to a gene. CDR3 protein: CASSESSGGTGELFF. The DNA of the CDR3 is TGTGCCAGCAGTGAGTCTAGCGGGGGTACCGGGGAGCTGTTTTTT.

This clonotype was seen a few times. The rearrangement uses TRBV4-3 and TRBJ2-2, with 10 bases that match TRBD1. Germline values: CDR1 LGHNA, CDR2 YSLEER. V dropped 3 bases and J dropped 7; count of bases not matched to a gene: 8. The CDR3 sequence is 16 residues long. The CDR3, as DNA: TGCGCCAGCAGCCACCGGACAGGGGGAAGGAACGGGGAGCTGTTTTTT. The encoded protein is CASSHRTGGRNGELFF.

The gene calls are TRBV2 and TRBJ2-7; D uncertain. This CDR3 comprises 14 residues. V lost 4 bases and J 3 bases, leaving 13 bases between the germline ends. Germline values: CDR1 SNHLY, CDR2 FYNNEI. The CDR3 bases are TGTGCCAGCAGTGTGGAGCTGGGATTCTACGAGCAGTACTTC. Amino acid sequence: CASSVELGFYEQYF.

Details on this clonotype: This could be a read error, since a much larger clone is one nucleotide away. The chain employs TRBV7-2 and TRBJ1-2, with D perhaps TRBD1 (5 bases). The V end was cut by 0 bases, the J end by 3 bases, with 11 bases between. The CDR3 loop spans 15 amino acids. CDR1 is SGHTA, CDR2 FQGNSA, per germline. This chain's CDR3 is CASSLAGGDDYGYTF. Here the CDR3 DNA reads TGTGCCAGCAGCTTAGCCGGGGGAGACGACTATGGCTACACCTTC.